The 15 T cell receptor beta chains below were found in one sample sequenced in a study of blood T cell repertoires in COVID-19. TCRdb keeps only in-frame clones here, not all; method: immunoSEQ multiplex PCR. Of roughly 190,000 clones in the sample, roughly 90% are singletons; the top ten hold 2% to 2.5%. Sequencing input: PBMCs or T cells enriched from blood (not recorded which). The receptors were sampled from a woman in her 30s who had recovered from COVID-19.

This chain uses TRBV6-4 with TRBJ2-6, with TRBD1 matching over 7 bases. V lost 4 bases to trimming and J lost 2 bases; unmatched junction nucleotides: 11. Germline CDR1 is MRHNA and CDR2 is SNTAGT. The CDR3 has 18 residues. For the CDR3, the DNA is TGTGCCAGCAGTGTGGAAGGCAGACAGGGCCCTGGGGCCAACGTCCTGACTTTC. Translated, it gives CASSVEGRQGPGANVLTF.

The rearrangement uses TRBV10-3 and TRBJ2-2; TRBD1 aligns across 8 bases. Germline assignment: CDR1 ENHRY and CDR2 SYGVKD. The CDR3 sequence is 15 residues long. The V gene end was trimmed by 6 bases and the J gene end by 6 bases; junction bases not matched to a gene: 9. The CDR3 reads CAISPTGAEPGELFF. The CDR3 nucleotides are TGTGCCATCAGCCCGACAGGGGCGGAACCCGGGGAGCTGTTTTTT.

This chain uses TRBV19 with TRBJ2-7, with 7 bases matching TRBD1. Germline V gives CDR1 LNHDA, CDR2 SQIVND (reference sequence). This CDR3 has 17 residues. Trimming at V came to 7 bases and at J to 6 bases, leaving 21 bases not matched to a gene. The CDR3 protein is CASTLPQRDSGSGEQYF. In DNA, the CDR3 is TGTGCCAGTACCCTCCCGCAACGGGACAGTGGGAGCGGCGAGCAGTACTTC.

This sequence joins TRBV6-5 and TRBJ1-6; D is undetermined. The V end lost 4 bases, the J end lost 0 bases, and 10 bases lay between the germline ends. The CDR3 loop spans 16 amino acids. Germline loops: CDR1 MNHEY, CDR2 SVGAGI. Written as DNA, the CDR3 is TGTGCCAGCAGTTCCTCCCTGAGCTCCTATAATTCACCCCTCCACTTT. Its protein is CASSSSLSSYNSPLHF.

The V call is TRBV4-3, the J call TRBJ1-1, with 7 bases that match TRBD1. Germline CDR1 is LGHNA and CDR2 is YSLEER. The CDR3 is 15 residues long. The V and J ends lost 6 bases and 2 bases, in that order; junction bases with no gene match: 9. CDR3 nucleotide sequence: TGCGCCAGCAGTTGGGGTAGACAGGGCAACACTGAAGCTTTCTTT. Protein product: CASSWGRQGNTEAFF.

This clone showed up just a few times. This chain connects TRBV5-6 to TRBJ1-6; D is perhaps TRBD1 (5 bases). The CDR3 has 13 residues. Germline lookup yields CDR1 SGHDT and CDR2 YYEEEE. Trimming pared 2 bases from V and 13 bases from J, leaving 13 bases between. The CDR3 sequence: CASSLTGAGPLHF. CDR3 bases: TGTGCCAGCAGCTTAACAGGCGCCGGGCCCCTCCACTTT. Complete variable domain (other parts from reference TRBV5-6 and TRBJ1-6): DAGVTQSPTHLIKTRGQQVTLRCSPKSGHDTVSWYQQALGQGPQFIFQYYEEEERQRGNFPDRFSGHQFPNYSSELNVNALLLGDSALYLCASSLTGAGPLHFGNGTRLTVT.

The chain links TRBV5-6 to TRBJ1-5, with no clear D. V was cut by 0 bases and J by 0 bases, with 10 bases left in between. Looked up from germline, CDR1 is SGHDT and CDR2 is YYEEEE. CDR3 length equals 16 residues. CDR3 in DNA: TGTGCCAGCAGCTTGGCCACATCATATAGCAATCAGCCCCAGCATTTT. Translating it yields CASSLATSYSNQPQHF.

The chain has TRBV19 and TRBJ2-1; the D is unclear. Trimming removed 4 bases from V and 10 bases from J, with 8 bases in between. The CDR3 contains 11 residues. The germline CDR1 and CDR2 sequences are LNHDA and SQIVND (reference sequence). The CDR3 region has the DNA TGTGCCAGTAGTAGGGCAGGCGAGCAGTTCTTC. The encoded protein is CASSRAGEQFF.

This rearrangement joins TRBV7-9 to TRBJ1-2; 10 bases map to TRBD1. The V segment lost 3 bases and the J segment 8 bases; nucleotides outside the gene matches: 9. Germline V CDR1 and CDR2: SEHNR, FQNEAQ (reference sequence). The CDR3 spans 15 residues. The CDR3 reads CASSLGVWTGGGYTF. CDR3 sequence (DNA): TGTGCCAGCAGCTTGGGCGTTTGGACAGGGGGAGGCTACACCTTC.

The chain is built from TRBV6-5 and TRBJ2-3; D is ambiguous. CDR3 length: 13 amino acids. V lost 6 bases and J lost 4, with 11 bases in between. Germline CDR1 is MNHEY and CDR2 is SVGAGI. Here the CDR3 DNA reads TGTGCCAGCAGAGCGAGTGGCGCAGATACGCAGTATTTT. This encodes CASRASGADTQYF.

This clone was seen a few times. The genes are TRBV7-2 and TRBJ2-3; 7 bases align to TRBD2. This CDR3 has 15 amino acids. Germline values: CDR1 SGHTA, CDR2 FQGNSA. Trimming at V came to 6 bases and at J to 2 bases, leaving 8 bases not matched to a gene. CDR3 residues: CASSYRGVSTDTQYF. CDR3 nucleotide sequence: TGTGCCAGCAGTTATCGGGGGGTATCCACAGATACGCAGTATTTT.

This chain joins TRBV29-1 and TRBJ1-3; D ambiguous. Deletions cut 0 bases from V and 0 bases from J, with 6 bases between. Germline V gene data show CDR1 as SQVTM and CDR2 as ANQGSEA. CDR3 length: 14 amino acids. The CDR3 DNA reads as TGCAGCGTTGAAGATAACAACTCTGGAAACACCATATATTTT. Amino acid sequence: CSVEDNNSGNTIYF.

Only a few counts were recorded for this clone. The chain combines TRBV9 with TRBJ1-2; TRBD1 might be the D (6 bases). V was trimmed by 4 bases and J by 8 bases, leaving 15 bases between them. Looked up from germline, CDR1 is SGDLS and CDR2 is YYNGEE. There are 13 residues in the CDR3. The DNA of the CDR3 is TGTGCCAGCAGCTCCCGGACAGCTTGGGGCTACACCTTC. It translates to CASSSRTAWGYTF.

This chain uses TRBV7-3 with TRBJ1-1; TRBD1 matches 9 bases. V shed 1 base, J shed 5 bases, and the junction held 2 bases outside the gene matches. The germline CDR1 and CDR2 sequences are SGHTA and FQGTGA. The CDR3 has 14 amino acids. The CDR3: CASSLSGQGTEAFF. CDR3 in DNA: TGTGCCAGCAGCTTAAGCGGACAGGGGACTGAAGCTTTCTTT.

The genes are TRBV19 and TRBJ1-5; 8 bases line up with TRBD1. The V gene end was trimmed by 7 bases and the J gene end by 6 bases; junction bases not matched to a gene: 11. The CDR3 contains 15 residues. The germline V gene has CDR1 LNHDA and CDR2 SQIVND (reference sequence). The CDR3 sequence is CASTMSQGDGQPQHF. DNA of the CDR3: TGTGCCAGTACTATGTCACAGGGGGATGGTCAGCCCCAGCATTTT.